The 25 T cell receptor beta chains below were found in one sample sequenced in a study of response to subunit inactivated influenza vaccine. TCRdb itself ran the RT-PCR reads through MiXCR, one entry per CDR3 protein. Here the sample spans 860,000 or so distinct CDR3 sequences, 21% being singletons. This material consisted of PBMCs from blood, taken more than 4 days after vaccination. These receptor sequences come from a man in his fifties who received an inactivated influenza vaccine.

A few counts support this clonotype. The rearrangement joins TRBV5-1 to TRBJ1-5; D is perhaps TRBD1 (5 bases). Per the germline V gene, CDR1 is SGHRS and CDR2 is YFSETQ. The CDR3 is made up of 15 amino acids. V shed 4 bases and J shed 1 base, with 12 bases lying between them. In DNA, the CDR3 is TGCGCCAGCAGCCCCGGACACACCAGCAATCAGCCCCAGCATTTT. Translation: CASSPGHTSNQPQHF.

CDR3 in DNA: TGTGCCAGCAGCCCTCTCAGACGGGCTAGCCTCGATGAGCAGTTCTTC. Its translation: CASSPLRRASLDEQFF. This chain uses TRBV7-2 with TRBJ2-1, with a possible D match to TRBD2 (5 bases). Trimming removed 5 bases at V and 8 bases at J, with 22 bases between. Germline CDR1 and CDR2: SGHTA and FQGNSA. This CDR3 is built from 16 residues.

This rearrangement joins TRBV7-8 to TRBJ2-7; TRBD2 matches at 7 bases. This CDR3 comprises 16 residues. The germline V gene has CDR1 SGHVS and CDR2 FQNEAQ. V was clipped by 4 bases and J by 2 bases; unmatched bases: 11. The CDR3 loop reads CASSSALVGTTYEQYF. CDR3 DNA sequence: TGTGCCAGCAGCTCCGCCTTAGTCGGGACTACCTACGAGCAGTACTTC.

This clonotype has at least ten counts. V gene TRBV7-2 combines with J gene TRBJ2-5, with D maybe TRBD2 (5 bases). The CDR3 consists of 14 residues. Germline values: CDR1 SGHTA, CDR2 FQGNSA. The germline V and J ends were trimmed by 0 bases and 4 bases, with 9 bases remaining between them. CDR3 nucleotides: TGTGCCAGCAGCTTAGCTCTAGCCGTAGAGACCCAGTACTTC. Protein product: CASSLALAVETQYF.

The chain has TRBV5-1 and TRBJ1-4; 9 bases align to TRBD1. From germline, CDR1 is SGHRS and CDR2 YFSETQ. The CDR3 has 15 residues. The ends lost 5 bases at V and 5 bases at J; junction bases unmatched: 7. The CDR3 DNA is TGCGCCAGCAGACCGACAGGGGGGAGGAATGAAAAACTGTTTTTT. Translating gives CASRPTGGRNEKLFF. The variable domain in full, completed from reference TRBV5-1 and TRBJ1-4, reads KAGVTQTPRYLIKTRGQQVTLSCSPISGHRSVSWYQQTPGQGLQFLFEYFSETQRNKGNFPGRFSGRQFSNSRSEMNVSTLELGDSALYLCASRPTGGRNEKLFFGSGTQLSVL.

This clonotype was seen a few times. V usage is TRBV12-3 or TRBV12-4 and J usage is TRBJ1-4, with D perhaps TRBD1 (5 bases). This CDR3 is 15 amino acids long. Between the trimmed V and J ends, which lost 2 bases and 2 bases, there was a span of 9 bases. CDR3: CASSLLAGTNEKLFF. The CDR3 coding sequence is TGTGCCAGCAGTTTATTGGCAGGGACTAATGAAAAACTGTTTTTT.

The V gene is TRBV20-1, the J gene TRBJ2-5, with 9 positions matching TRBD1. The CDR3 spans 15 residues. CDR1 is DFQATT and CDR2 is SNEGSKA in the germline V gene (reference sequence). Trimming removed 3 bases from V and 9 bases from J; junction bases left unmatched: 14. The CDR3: CSASRPRDRAGSQYF. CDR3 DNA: TGCAGTGCTAGTCGCCCTAGGGACAGGGCTGGATCCCAGTACTTC.

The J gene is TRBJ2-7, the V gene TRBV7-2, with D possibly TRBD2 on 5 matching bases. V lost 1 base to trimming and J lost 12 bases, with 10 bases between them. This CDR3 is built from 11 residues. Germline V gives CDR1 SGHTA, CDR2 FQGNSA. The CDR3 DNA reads TGTGCCAGCAGCTTAGGCGGGCATGGGTACTTC. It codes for CASSLGGHGYF.

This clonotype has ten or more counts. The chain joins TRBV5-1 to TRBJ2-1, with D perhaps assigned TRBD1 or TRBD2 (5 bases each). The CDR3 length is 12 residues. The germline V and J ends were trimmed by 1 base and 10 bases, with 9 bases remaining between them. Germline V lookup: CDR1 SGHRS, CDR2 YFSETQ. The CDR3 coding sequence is TGCGCCAGCAGCTTGTCCCGGGACGAGCAGTTCTTC. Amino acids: CASSLSRDEQFF.

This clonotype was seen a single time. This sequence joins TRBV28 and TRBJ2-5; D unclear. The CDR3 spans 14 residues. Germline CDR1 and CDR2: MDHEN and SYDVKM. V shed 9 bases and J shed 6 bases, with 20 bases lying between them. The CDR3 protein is CASATPIESQTQYF. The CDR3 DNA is TGTGCCAGTGCGACCCCCATCGAAAGTCAGACCCAGTACTTC. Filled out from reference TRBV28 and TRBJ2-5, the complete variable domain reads DVKVTQSSRYLVKRTGEKVFLECVQDMDHENMFWYRQDPGLGLRLIYFSYDVKMKEKGDIPEGYSVSREKKERFSLILESASTNQTSMYLCASATPIESQTQYFGPGTRLLVL.

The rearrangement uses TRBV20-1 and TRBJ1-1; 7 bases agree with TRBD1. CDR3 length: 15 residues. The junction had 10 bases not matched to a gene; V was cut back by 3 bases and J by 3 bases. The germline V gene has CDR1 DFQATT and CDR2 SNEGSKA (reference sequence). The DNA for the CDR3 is TGCAGTGCTAGGGAGGCTTACAGGGGCTACACTGAAGCTTTCTTT. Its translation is CSAREAYRGYTEAFF.

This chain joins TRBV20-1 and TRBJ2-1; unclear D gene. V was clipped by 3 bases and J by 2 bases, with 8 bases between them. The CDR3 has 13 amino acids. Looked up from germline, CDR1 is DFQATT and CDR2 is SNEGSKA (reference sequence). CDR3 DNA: TGCAGTGCTAGCGGGTTAACCTACAATGAGCAGTTCTTC. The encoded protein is CSASGLTYNEQFF.

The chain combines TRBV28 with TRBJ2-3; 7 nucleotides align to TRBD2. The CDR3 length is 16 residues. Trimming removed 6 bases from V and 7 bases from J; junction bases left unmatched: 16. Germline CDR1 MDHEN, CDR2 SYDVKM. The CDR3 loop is CASSPNYRRGRYTQYF. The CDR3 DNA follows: TGTGCCAGCAGCCCTAACTACAGGCGGGGGAGGTATACGCAGTATTTT.

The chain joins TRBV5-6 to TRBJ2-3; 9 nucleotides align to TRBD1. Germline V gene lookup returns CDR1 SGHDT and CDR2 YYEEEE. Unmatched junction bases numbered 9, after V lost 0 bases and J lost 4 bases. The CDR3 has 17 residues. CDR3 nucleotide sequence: TGTGCCAGCAGCTTGGGACTACGGACAGGGGTTCCAGATACGCAGTATTTT. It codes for CASSLGLRTGVPDTQYF. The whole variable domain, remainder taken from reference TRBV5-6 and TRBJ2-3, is DAGVTQSPTHLIKTRGQQVTLRCSPKSGHDTVSWYQQALGQGPQFIFQYYEEEERQRGNFPDRFSGHQFPNYSSELNVNALLLGDSALYLCASSLGLRTGVPDTQYFGPGTRLTVL.

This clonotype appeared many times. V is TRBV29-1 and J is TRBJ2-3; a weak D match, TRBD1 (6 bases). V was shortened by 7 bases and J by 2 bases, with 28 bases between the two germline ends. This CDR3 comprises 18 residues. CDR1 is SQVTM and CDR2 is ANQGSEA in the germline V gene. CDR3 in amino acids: CSGSDSLYNNVDTDTQYF. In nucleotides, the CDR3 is TGCAGCGGGTCGGACAGCCTTTATAATAACGTAGACACAGATACGCAGTATTTT.

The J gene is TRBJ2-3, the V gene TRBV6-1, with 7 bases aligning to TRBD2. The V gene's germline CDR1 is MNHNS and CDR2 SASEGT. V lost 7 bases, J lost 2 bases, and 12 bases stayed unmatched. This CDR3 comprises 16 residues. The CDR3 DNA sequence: TGTGCCAGCATCGCATTCACTAGCGCCTACACAGATACGCAGTATTTT. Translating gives CASIAFTSAYTDTQYF.

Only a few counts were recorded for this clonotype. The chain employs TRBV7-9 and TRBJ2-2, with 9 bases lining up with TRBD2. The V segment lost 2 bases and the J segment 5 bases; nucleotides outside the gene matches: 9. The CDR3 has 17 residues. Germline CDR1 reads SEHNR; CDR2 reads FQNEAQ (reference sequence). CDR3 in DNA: TGTGCCAGCAGCTTAAGTGCAGCGGGAGGCCCGACCGGGGAGCTGTTTTTT. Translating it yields CASSLSAAGGPTGELFF.

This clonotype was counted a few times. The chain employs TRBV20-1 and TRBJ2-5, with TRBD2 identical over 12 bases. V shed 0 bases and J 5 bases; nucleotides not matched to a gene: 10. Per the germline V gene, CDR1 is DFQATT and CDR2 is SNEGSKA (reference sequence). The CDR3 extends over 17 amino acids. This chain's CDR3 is CSARELAGGSIVETQYF. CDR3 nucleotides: TGCAGTGCTAGAGAACTAGCGGGGGGATCTATTGTGGAGACCCAGTACTTC.

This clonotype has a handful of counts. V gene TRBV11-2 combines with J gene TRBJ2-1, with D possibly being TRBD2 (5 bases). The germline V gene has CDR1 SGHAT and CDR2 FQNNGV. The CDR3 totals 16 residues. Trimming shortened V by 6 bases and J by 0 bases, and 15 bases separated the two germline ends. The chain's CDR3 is CASRPLGKSSYNEQFF. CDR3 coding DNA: TGTGCCAGCAGGCCGCTCGGGAAGAGCTCCTACAATGAGCAGTTCTTC. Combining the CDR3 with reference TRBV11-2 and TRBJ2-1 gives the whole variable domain EAGVAQSPRYKIIEKRQSVAFWCNPISGHATLYWYQQILGQGPKLLIQFQNNGVVDDSQLPKDRFSAERLKGVDSTLKIQPAKLEDSAVYLCASRPLGKSSYNEQFFGPGTRLTVL.

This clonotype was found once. The CDR3 coding sequence is TGTTCCACATTGACAGGGAACGAGACCCAGTACTTC. Amino acid sequence: CSTLTGNETQYF. This rearrangement joins TRBV12-3 or TRBV12-4 to TRBJ2-5; TRBD1 agrees at 7 bases. The CDR3 covers 12 residues.

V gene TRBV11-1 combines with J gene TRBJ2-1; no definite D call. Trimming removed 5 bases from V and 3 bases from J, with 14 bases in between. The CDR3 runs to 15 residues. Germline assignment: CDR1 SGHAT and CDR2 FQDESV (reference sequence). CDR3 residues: CASSPTRTLYNEQFF. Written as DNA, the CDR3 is TGTGCCAGCAGCCCGACCCGCACCCTCTACAATGAGCAGTTCTTC.

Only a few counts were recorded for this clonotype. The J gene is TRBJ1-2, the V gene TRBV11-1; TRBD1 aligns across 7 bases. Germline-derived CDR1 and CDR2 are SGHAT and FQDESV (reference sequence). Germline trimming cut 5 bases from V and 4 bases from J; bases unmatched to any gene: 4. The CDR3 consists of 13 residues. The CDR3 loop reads CASSPRTGYGYTF. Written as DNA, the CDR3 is TGTGCCAGCAGCCCAAGGACAGGCTATGGCTACACCTTC.

The CDR3 spells CASSPVAGGRADTQYF. CDR3 nucleotide sequence: TGCGCCAGCAGCCCTGTAGCGGGGGGGCGGGCAGATACGCAGTATTTT. This chain uses TRBV5-1 with TRBJ2-3, with TRBD2 matching 11 bases. Germline loops: CDR1 SGHRS, CDR2 YFSETQ. The CDR3 runs 16 residues. J lost 4 bases, V lost 4 bases, and 8 bases had no gene match.

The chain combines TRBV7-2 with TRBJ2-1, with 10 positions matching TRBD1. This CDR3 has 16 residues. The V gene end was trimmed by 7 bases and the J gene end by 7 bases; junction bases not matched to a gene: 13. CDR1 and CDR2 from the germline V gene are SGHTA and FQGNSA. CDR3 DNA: TGTGCCAGCAAAACAATACCGGGACAGGGGAGGAATGAGCAGTTCTTC. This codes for CASKTIPGQGRNEQFF.

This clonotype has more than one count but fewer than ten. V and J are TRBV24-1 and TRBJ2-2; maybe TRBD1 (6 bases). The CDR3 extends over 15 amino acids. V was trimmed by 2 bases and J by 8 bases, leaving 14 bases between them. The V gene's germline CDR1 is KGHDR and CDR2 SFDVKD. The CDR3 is CATSDSIHRAGELFF. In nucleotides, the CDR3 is TGTGCCACCAGTGATTCCATCCACAGGGCTGGGGAGCTGTTTTTT.